The sequence of this TCR beta chain was determined in a study of shared clonotypes between healthy human individuals. General study points: Clonotype sharing levels among donors were expected to vary with sequencing depth.

Running of the assay took place at deep level. The protocol was immunoSEQ multiplex PCR, while the TCRdb copy is restricted to in-frame clones and leaves out a portion. The sample includes millions of clones, roughly 93% of them seen just once. The germline V gene has CDR1 SGHAT and CDR2 FQNNGV. Between the trimmed V and J ends, which lost 7 bases and 5 bases, there was a span of 12 bases. The CDR3 sequence is 13 residues long. This clone was seen once. Its antigen remains unidentified. Input material: naive CD4+ T cells from PBMCs. Specified subset: CD45RA+ positively selected. The TCR was taken from a man aged 18 to 30 in good health. Some clones in this sample may be carry-over from other donors' samples. The chain carries TRBV11-2 and TRBJ2-1, with D uncertain. The CDR3 spells CASTARPDNEQFF. In DNA, the CDR3 is TGTGCCAGCACCGCTCGACCGGACAATGAGCAGTTCTTC.